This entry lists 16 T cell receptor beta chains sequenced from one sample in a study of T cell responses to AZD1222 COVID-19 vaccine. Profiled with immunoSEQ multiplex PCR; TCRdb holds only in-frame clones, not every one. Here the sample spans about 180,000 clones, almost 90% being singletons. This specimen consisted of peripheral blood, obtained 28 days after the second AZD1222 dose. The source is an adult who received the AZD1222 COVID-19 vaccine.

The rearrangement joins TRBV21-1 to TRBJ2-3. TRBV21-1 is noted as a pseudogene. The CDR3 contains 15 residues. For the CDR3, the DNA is TGTGCCAGCAGAAAAGCGGGGACGACGGACTATACGCAGTATTTT. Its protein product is CASRKAGTTDYTQYF.

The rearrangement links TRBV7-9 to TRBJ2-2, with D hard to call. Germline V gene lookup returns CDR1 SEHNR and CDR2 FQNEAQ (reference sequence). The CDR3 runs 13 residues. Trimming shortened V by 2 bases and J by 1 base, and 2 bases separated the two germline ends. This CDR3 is CASSLMNTGELFF. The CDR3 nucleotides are TGTGCCAGCAGCTTAATGAACACCGGGGAGCTGTTTTTT. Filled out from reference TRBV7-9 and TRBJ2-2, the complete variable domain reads DTGVSQNPRHKITKRGQNVTFRCDPISEHNRLYWYRQTLGQGPEFLTYFQNEAQLEKSRLLSDRFSAERPKGSFSTLEIQRTEQGDSAMYLCASSLMNTGELFFGEGSRLTVL.

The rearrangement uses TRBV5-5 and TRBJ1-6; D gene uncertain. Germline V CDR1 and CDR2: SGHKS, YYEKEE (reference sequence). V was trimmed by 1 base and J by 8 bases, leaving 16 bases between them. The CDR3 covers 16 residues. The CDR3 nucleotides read TGTGCCAGCAGCTTGAGGTTGGGTGCAGCCTATTCACCCCTCCACTTT. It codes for CASSLRLGAAYSPLHF.

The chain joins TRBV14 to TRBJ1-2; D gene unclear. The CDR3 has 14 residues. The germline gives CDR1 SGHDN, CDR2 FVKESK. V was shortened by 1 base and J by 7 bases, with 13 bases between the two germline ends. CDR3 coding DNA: TGTGCCAGCAGCCAAGGTCGGCAGCTTGGTGGCTACACCTTC. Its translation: CASSQGRQLGGYTF.

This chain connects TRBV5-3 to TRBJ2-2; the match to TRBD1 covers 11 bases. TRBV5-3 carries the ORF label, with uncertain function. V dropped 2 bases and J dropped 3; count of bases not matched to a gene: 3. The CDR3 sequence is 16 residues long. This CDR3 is CARSLTGQGDTGELFF. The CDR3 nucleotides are TGTGCCAGAAGCTTAACGGGACAGGGGGACACCGGGGAGCTGTTTTTT.

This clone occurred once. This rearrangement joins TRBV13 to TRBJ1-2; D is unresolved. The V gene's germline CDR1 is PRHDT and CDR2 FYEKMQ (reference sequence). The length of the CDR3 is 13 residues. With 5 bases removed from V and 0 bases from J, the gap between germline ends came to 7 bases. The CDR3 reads CASSVSTNYGYTF. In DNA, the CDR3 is TGTGCCAGCAGCGTTAGTACTAACTATGGCTACACCTTC.

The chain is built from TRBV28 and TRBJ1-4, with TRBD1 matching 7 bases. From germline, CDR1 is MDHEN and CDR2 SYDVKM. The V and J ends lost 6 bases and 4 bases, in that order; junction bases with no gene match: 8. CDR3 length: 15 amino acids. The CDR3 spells CASRFPGQVNEKLFF. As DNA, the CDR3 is TGTGCCAGCAGGTTTCCCGGACAGGTTAATGAAAAACTGTTTTTT.

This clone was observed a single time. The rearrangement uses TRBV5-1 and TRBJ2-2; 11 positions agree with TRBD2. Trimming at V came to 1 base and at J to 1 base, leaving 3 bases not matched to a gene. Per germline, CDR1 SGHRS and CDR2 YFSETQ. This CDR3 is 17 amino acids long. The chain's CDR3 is CASSLWLAGGNTGELFF. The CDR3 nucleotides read TGCGCCAGCAGCTTGTGGCTAGCGGGGGGGAACACCGGGGAGCTGTTTTTT.

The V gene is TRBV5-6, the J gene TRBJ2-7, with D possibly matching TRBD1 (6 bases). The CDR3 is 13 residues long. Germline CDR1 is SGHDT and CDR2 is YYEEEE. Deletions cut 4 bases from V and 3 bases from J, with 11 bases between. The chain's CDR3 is CASSHRVGYEQYF. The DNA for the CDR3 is TGTGCCAGCAGCCACAGGGTTGGCTACGAGCAGTACTTC.

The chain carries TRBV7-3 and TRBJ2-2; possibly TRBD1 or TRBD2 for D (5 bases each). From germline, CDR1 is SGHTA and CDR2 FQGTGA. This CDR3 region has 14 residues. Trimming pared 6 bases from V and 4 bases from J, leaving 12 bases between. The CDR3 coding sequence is TGTGCCAGCAGTTCCGGGACCCCCACCGGGGAGCTGTTTTTT. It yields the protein CASSSGTPTGELFF.

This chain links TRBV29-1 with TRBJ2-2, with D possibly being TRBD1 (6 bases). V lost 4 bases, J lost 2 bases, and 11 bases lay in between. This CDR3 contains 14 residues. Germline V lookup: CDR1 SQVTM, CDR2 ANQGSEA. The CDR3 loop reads CSVAGDTNTGELFF. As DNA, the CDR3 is TGCAGCGTTGCAGGGGACACAAACACCGGGGAGCTGTTTTTT.

The CDR3 loop reads CASSLDSRSGDGYTF. DNA of the CDR3: TGCGCCAGCAGCTTGGATTCGCGATCAGGGGATGGCTACACCTTC. This chain connects TRBV5-1 to TRBJ1-2; perhaps TRBD1 as D (6 bases). Germline V CDR1 and CDR2: SGHRS, YFSETQ. Trimming took off 0 bases at V and 6 bases at J, with 15 bases between the two ends. The length of the CDR3 is 15 residues. The whole variable domain, filled in from reference TRBV5-1 and TRBJ1-2, reads KAGVTQTPRYLIKTRGQQVTLSCSPISGHRSVSWYQQTPGQGLQFLFEYFSETQRNKGNFPGRFSGRQFSNSRSEMNVSTLELGDSALYLCASSLDSRSGDGYTFGSGTRLTVV.

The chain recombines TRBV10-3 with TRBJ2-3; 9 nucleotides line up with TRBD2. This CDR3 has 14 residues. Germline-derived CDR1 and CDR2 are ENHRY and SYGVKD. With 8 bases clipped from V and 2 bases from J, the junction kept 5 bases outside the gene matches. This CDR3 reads CAIWAGGDTDTQYF. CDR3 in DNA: TGTGCCATCTGGGCGGGGGGGGACACAGATACGCAGTATTTT.

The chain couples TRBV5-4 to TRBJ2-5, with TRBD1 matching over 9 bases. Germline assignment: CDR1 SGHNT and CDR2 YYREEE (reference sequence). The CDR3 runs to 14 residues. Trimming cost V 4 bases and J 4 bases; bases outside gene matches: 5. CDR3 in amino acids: CASSTQGARETQYF. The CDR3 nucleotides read TGTGCCAGCAGCACACAGGGGGCTAGAGAGACCCAGTACTTC. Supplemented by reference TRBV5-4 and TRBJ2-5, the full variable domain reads ETGVTQSPTHLIKTRGQQVTLRCSSQSGHNTVSWYQQALGQGPQFIFQYYREEENGRGNFPPRFSGLQFPNYSSELNVNALELDDSALYLCASSTQGARETQYFGPGTRLLVL.

The CDR3 DNA reads TGTGCCATCAGCCCCAATCCTGGGGAGAACTACGAGCAGTACTTC. Translating it yields CAISPNPGENYEQYF. The chain joins TRBV10-3 to TRBJ2-7, with a possible D match to TRBD2 (5 bases). Germline V lookup: CDR1 ENHRY, CDR2 SYGVKD. This CDR3 is built from 15 residues. Trimming took off 6 bases at V and 3 bases at J, with 18 bases between the two ends.

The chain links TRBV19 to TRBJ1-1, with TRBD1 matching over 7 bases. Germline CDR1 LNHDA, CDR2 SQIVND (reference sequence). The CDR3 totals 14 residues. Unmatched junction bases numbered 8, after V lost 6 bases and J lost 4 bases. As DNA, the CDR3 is TGTGCCAGTAGATATAGGGGGCGAGGCACTGAAGCTTTCTTT. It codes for CASRYRGRGTEAFF.